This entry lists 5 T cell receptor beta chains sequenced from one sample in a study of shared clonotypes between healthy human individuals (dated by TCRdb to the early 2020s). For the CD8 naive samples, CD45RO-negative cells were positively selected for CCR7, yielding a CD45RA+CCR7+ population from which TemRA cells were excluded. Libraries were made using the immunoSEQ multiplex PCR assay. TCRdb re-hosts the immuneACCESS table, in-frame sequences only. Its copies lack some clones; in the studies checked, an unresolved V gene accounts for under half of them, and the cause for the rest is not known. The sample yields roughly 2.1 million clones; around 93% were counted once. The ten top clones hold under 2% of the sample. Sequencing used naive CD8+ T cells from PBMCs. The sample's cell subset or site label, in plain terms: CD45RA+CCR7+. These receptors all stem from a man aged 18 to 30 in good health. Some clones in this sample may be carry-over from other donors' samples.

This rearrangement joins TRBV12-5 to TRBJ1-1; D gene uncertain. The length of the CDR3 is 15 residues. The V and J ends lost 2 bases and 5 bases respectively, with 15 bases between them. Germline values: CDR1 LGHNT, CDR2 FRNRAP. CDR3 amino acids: CASGLYAGLETEAFF. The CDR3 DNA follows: TGTGCTAGTGGTTTGTATGCGGGGTTGGAGACTGAAGCTTTCTTT. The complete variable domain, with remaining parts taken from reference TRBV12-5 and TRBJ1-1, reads DARVTQTPRHKVTEMGQEVTMRCQPILGHNTVFWYRQTMMQGLELLAYFRNRAPLDDSGMPKDRFSAEMPDATLATLKIQPSEPRDSAVYFCASGLYAGLETEAFFGQGTRLTVV.

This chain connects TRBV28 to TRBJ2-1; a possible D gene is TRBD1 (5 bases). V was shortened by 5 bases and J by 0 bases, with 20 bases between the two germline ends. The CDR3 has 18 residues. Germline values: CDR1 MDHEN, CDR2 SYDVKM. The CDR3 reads CASSLQLDNTRSYNEQFF. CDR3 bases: TGTGCCAGCAGTCTCCAATTGGACAATACCCGCTCCTACAATGAGCAGTTCTTC.

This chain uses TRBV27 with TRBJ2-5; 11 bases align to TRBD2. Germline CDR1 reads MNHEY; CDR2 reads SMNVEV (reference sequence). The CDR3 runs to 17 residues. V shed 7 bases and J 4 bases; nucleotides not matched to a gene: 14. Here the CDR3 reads CASTSLGASGRSETQYF. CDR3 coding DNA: TGTGCCAGCACCTCCCTTGGGGCTAGCGGGAGGTCAGAGACCCAGTACTTC.

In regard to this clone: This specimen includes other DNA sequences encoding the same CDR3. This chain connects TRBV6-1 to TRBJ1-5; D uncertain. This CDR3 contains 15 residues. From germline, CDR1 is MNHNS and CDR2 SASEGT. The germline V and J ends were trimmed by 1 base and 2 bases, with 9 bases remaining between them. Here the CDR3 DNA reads TGTGCCAGCAGTGAAGACCGGGGTGGCAATCAGCCCCAGCATTTT. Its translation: CASSEDRGGNQPQHF.

Written as DNA, the CDR3 is TGTGCCAGTAGTCCTCCAGGACGGATCCACACTGAAGCTTTCTTT. Translation: CASSPPGRIHTEAFF. This chain uses TRBV19 with TRBJ1-1; D gene ambiguous. Germline-derived CDR1 and CDR2 are LNHDA and SQIVND (reference sequence). The ends were cut back, 5 bases at V and 3 bases at J, with 16 bases in the middle. The CDR3 has 15 amino acids.